This paragraph covers one TCR beta chain sequence. The sample is drawn from a study of CD8 T cells in ankylosing spondylitis. Per the germline V gene, CDR1 is SGHRS and CDR2 is YFSETQ. This CDR3 has 15 amino acids. The V gene end was trimmed by 4 bases and the J gene end by 6 bases; junction bases not matched to a gene: 3. A quantitative 5'-RACE method, one with molecular barcodes, was used to make TCR beta libraries. TCRdb re-derived calls from the 5' RACE reads in MiXCR, one entry per CDR3 protein. In the table there are around 280,000 distinct CDR3 sequences, about 19% of which are singletons. Material for sequencing was blood, either unsorted or a sorted T cell fraction (not recorded which). This chain links TRBV5-1 with TRBJ1-6; TRBD1 agrees at 11 bases. The sequence was obtained from a male donor with ankylosing spondylitis or in good health (not recorded which). CDR3 sequence reads: CASSRTGGSNSPLHF. Written as DNA, the CDR3 is TGCGCCAGCAGCCGGACAGGGGGCTCTAATTCACCCCTCCACTTT.